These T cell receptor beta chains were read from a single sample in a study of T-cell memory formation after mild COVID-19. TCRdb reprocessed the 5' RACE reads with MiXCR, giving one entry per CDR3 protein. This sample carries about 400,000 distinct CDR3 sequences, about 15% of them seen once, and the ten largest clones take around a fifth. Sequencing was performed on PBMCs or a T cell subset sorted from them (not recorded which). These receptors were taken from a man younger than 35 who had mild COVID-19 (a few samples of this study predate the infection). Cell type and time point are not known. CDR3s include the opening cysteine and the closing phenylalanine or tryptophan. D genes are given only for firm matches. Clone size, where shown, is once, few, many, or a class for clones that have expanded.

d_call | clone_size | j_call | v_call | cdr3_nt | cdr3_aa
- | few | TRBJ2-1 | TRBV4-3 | TGCGCCAGCCCCGTGTGGGTCTCCGAGGGGCGGGTGACCTACAATGAGCAGTTCTTC | CASPVWVSEGRVTYNEQFF
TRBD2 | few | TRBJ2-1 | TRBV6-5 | TGTGCCAGCAGTCCCCGTTCGGGGGGGGATTACAATGAGCAGTTCTTC | CASSPRSGGDYNEQFF
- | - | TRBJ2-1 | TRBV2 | TGTGCCAGCAGCTCCACCTCCGGCCAAATCAATGAGCAGTTCTTC | CASSSTSGQINEQFF
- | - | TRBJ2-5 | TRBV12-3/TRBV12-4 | TGTGCCAGCAGTTTATCCCCAGAGACCCAGTACTTC | CASSLSPETQYF
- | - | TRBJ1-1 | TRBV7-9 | TGTGCCAGCAGCCAGACGGGGACTGAAGCTTTCTTT | CASSQTGTEAFF
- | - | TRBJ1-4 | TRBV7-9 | TGTGCCAGCAGCTTCCAGGGCATGGCTAATGAAAAACTGTTTTTT | CASSFQGMANEKLFF
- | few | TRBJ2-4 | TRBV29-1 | TGCAGCGTTGATACCGGACCCAAAAACATTCAGTACTTC | CSVDTGPKNIQYF
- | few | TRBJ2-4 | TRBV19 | TGTGCCAGTAGTATAATCGGCGGGGCAGGGAATACCAAAAACATTCAGTACTTC | CASSIIGGAGNTKNIQYF
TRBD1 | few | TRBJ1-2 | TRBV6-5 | TGTGCCAGCAGTCGGACAGGATTCTACTATGGCTACACCTTC | CASSRTGFYYGYTF
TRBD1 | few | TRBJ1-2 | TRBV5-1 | TGCGCCAGCAGCACGGACAGGTTAACTCGCTATGGCTACACCTTC | CASSTDRLTRYGYTF
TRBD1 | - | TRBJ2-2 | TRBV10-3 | TGTGCCATCACCCCGGGACAGGGGACCGGGGAGCTGTTTTTT | CAITPGQGTGELFF
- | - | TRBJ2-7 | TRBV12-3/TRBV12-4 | TGTGCCAGCGGCTTCTCCGGAACCTACGAGCAGTACTTC | CASGFSGTYEQYF
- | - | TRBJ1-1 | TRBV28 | TGTGCCAGCAGCACCTTCAGGAACACTGAAGCTTTCTTT | CASSTFRNTEAFF
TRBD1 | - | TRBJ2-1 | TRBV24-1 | TGTGCCACCAGTGACCCACCGGGACAGGGCCCCAACAATGAGCAGTTCTTC | CATSDPPGQGPNNEQFF
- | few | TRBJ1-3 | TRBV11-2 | TGTGCCAGCAGCTTAGGGCCACCTCAGCCCATATATTTT | CASSLGPPQPIYF
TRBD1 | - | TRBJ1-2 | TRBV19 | TGTGCCAGTACCCGCTCCCCGACAGGGGGCGACTATGGCTACACCTTC | CASTRSPTGGDYGYTF